Following are 32 T cell receptor beta chains from one sample sequenced in a study of post-analysis software for immune sequencing data. Study-level points and caveats: There were a handful of TRBV segments more frequent in patients than controls, and TRBV5-6, TRBV5-1 and TRBV20-1 were among them.

The TCR beta cDNA libraries carried unique molecular identifiers. Via MiXCR, TCRdb re-called the PCR reads, giving one row per CDR3 protein. This table has approximately 730,000 distinct CDR3 sequences, roughly 29% appearing once. Antigens for these TCRs are unknown. Material for sequencing was blood. The receptors come from a girl aged 10 to 17 with multiple sclerosis.

Concerning this clonotype itself: Without the conserved terminal phenylalanine or tryptophan, this CDR3 likely stems from a read error. The genes are TRBV20-1 and TRBJ2-1, with TRBD2 matching 13 bases. The CDR3 covers 15 residues. CDR1 DFQATT and CDR2 SNEGSKA come from the germline V gene (reference sequence). The V and J ends lost 1 base and 8 bases, in that order; junction bases with no gene match: 5. In DNA form, the CDR3 reads TGCAGTGCTAGAGCCTGGACTAGCGGGAGTGATGAGCAGTTCGTC. Its protein is CSARAWTSGSDEQFV.

The table lists this clonotype with a few counts. V is TRBV3-1 and J is TRBJ2-2; D unclear. This CDR3 spans 12 amino acids. CDR1 and CDR2 from the germline V gene are LGHDT and YNNKEL (reference sequence). V lost 3 bases and J lost 5, with 4 bases in between. CDR3 bases: TGTGCCAGCAGCCAGGGTACCGGGGAGCTGTTTTTT. The encoded protein is CASSQGTGELFF.

The genes are TRBV18 and TRBJ1-1; 11 bases line up with TRBD1. Germline V gene sequence: CDR1 KGHSH, CDR2 LQKENI. The CDR3 covers 15 residues. J gave up 8 bases and V 4 bases, and 9 bases lay outside the gene matches. Here the CDR3 DNA reads TGTGCCAGCTCACTAGGACAGGGGGCCTTGGTAGAAGCTTTCTTT. This gives the protein CASSLGQGALVEAFF.

This sequence joins TRBV5-4 and TRBJ1-4; TRBD1 agrees at 7 bases. V dropped 1 base and J dropped 2; count of bases not matched to a gene: 2. There are 15 residues in the CDR3. CDR1 and CDR2 from the germline V gene are SGHNT and YYREEE (reference sequence). CDR3 DNA: TGTGCCAGCAGCTTGCTGGGACAGACTAATGAAAAACTGTTTTTT. The encoded protein is CASSLLGQTNEKLFF.

This clonotype was seen a handful of times. V gene TRBV28 combines with J gene TRBJ2-7, with 10 bases identical to TRBD1. V lost 5 bases, J lost 0 bases, and 10 bases stayed unmatched. Germline CDR1 MDHEN, CDR2 SYDVKM. This CDR3 contains 17 residues. CDR3 coding DNA: TGTGCCAGCAGTGCCTTCGGGACAGGGGAAACCTCCTACGAGCAGTACTTC. Protein: CASSAFGTGETSYEQYF.

J is TRBJ1-2 and V is TRBV7-2; D is uncertain. Trimming pared 0 bases from V and 7 bases from J, leaving 9 bases between. CDR3 size: 13 residues. Germline CDR1 and CDR2: SGHTA and FQGNSA. DNA of the CDR3: TGTGCCAGCAGCTTAGCGTTCATTCGTGGCTACACCTTC. This codes for CASSLAFIRGYTF.

This clonotype occurred a few times. The chain is built from TRBV14 and TRBJ2-5; D not certain. Germline values: CDR1 SGHDN, CDR2 FVKESK. V was cut by 0 bases and J by 5 bases, with 16 bases left in between. The CDR3 is made up of 16 amino acids. This CDR3 reads CASSQDPLRARETQYF. For the CDR3, the DNA is TGTGCCAGCAGCCAAGACCCCCTGCGAGCGCGGGAGACCCAGTACTTC.

DNA for the CDR3: TGTGCCAGCAGTCCCCGGACTAGCGGGGCCTACAATGAGCAGTTCTTC. Its protein is CASSPRTSGAYNEQFF. The genes are TRBV2 and TRBJ2-1; 12 bases agree with TRBD2. The junction had 4 bases not matched to a gene; V was cut back by 5 bases and J by 2 bases. The germline V gene encodes CDR1 SNHLY and CDR2 FYNNEI. CDR3 size: 16 residues.

This chain uses TRBV27 with TRBJ1-1; a weak D match, TRBD1 (5 bases). Germline values: CDR1 MNHEY, CDR2 SMNVEV (reference sequence). The CDR3 totals 14 residues. Trimming cost V 5 bases and J 4 bases, with 14 bases left between them. CDR3 in amino acids: CASSRGTPLTEAFF. The CDR3 nucleotides are TGTGCCAGCAGTCGAGGGACCCCACTCACTGAAGCTTTCTTT.

This chain links TRBV4-2 with TRBJ2-4, with D tentatively TRBD2 (6 bases). Germline CDR1 is LGHNA and CDR2 is YNFKEQ. Trimming removed 0 bases from V and 6 bases from J, with 18 bases in between. The CDR3 contains 17 residues. The CDR3 loop is CASSQEASGLPINIQYF. The DNA of the CDR3 is TGTGCCAGCAGCCAAGAGGCCTCAGGACTACCGATAAACATTCAGTACTTC.

The chain uses TRBV11-3 and TRBJ2-3; 12 nucleotides line up with TRBD2. Germline assignment: CDR1 SGHNT and CDR2 YENEEA. CDR3 length equals 15 residues. V shed 2 bases and J 4 bases; nucleotides not matched to a gene: 1. CDR3 residues: CASSLTSGRPDTQYF. The CDR3 nucleotides read TGTGCCAGCAGCTTAACTAGCGGGAGGCCAGATACGCAGTATTTT.

This clonotype showed up just a few times. The rearrangement joins TRBV29-1 to TRBJ2-3; 7 bases line up with TRBD1. Germline CDR1 and CDR2: SQVTM and ANQGSEA. CDR3 length: 15 residues. The V segment lost 8 bases and the J segment 4 bases; nucleotides outside the gene matches: 15. The CDR3: CSITKGQGVPDTQYF. CDR3 nucleotides: TGCAGCATAACAAAGGGGCAGGGGGTACCAGATACGCAGTATTTT.

This rearrangement joins TRBV20-1 to TRBJ1-4; 10 nucleotides line up with TRBD1. Per the germline V gene, CDR1 is DFQATT and CDR2 is SNEGSKA (reference sequence). This CDR3 spans 15 amino acids. V shed 5 bases, J shed 2 bases, and the junction held 5 bases outside the gene matches. This chain's CDR3 is CSAWDRGRTNEKLFF. For the CDR3, the DNA is TGCAGTGCTTGGGACAGGGGCCGCACTAATGAAAAACTGTTTTTT.

This clonotype was counted ten times or more. The gene calls are TRBV29-1 and TRBJ2-5; D is unresolved. V was pared by 5 bases and J by 1 base, with 8 bases between. CDR1 and CDR2 (germline): SQVTM, ANQGSEA. The CDR3 has 12 amino acids. This chain's CDR3 is CSVLRTQETQYF. The CDR3 bases are TGCAGCGTTCTACGTACCCAAGAGACCCAGTACTTC. Using reference TRBV29-1 and TRBJ2-5 for the parts outside the CDR3, the full variable domain is SAVISQKPSRDICQRGTSLTIQCQVDSQVTMMFWYRQQPGQSLTLIATANQGSEATYESGFVIDKFPISRPNLTFSTLTVSNMSPEDSSIYLCSVLRTQETQYFGPGTRLLVL.

Concerning this clonotype: The junction and the germline gene differ at one end; a read error may be behind it. V and J are TRBV4-3 and TRBJ2-2; the match to TRBD1 covers 7 bases. In germline, CDR1 is LGHNA, CDR2 YSLEER. This CDR3 contains 16 residues. The DNA for the CDR3 is TGCGCCAGCAGCCACGGACAGGCCCCGAGGACCGGGGAGCGGTTTTTT. Translated, it gives CASSHGQAPRTGERFF.

CDR3 bases: TGTGCCAGCAGTTCATCGATGAACACCGGGGAGCTGTTTTTT. This encodes CASSSSMNTGELFF. The gene calls are TRBV28 and TRBJ2-2, with D unclear. Germline CDR1 and CDR2: MDHEN and SYDVKM. The V end was cut by 4 bases, the J end by 1 base, with 7 bases between. This CDR3 is built from 14 residues.

The chain uses TRBV13 and TRBJ2-7; D remains unclear. V was pared by 2 bases and J by 0 bases, with 8 bases between. The CDR3 length is 14 residues. Germline CDR1 is PRHDT and CDR2 is FYEKMQ (reference sequence). The CDR3 sequence: CASSLITSSYEQYF. The CDR3, as DNA: TGTGCCAGCAGCTTAATTACGAGCTCCTACGAGCAGTACTTC. The entire variable domain, with the rest obtained from reference TRBV13 and TRBJ2-7, is as follows: AAGVIQSPRHLIKEKRETATLKCYPIPRHDTVYWYQQGPGQDPQFLISFYEKMQSDKGSIPDRFSAQQFSDYHSELNMSSLELGDSALYFCASSLITSSYEQYFGPGTRLTVT.

The chain combines TRBV10-3 with TRBJ1-4; D unresolved. Germline V gene lookup returns CDR1 ENHRY and CDR2 SYGVKD. CDR3 length: 17 residues. Trimming cost V 0 bases and J 0 bases, with 11 bases left between them. CDR3 region: CAISESPPGSTNEKLFF. The CDR3 DNA sequence: TGTGCCATCAGTGAGTCTCCCCCGGGGTCAACTAATGAAAAACTGTTTTTT.

Here the CDR3 reads CSLPGRGYNEQFF. The CDR3 region has the DNA TGCAGCTTGCCCGGGCGCGGCTACAATGAGCAGTTCTTC. J is TRBJ2-1 and V is TRBV29-1; D gene uncertain. The germline CDR1 and CDR2 sequences are SQVTM and ANQGSEA. CDR3 length: 13 residues. V was shortened by 8 bases and J by 3 bases, with 14 bases between the two germline ends.

The V call is TRBV12-3 or TRBV12-4, the J call TRBJ1-5; 7 bases map to TRBD1. V lost 7 bases and J lost 4; bases outside the gene matches: 10. The CDR3 runs 15 residues. CDR3 sequence (DNA): TGTGCCAGCAATTCGAGACAGGGAACTAATCAGCCCCAGCATTTT. Protein sequence: CASNSRQGTNQPQHF.

This clonotype was seen once. The V call is TRBV9, the J call TRBJ2-2; tentative D call: TRBD2 (6 bases). Per the germline V gene, CDR1 is SGDLS and CDR2 is YYNGEE. The length of the CDR3 is 16 residues. Trimming took off 0 bases at V and 6 bases at J, with 15 bases between the two ends. For the CDR3, the DNA is TGTGCCAGCAGCGTAGGCGGGGCTATGGTGGCCGGGGAGCTGTTTTTT. This sequence encodes CASSVGGAMVAGELFF.

The chain joins TRBV24-1 to TRBJ2-3, with 10 bases matching TRBD2. J gave up 6 bases and V 5 bases, and 7 bases lay outside the gene matches. The CDR3 sequence is 15 residues long. In germline, CDR1 is KGHDR, CDR2 SFDVKD. In DNA, the CDR3 is TGTGCCACCAGTGTCCCTAGCGGGAGTTACGATACGCAGTATTTT. This translates into CATSVPSGSYDTQYF.

Only a few counts were recorded for this clonotype. The genes are TRBV18 and TRBJ2-1, with TRBD2 matching over 12 bases. The CDR3 is 16 residues long. V shed 2 bases, J shed 9 bases, and the junction held 8 bases outside the gene matches. Germline V CDR1 and CDR2: KGHSH, LQKENI. The CDR3 loop reads CASSPTSSGGAGEQFF. CDR3 DNA sequence: TGTGCCAGCTCACCAACATCTAGCGGGGGGGCCGGTGAGCAGTTCTTC.

The rearrangement uses TRBV4-1 and TRBJ1-2; D is undetermined. The CDR3 is 16 residues long. Germline CDR1 is MGHRA and CDR2 is YSYEKL. Trimming took off 0 bases at V and 4 bases at J, with 15 bases between the two ends. CDR3 nucleotide sequence: TGCGCCAGCAGCCAAGATAGGGCGGGTCCCTCCTATGGCTACACCTTC. Translated, it gives CASSQDRAGPSYGYTF.

The chain joins TRBV3-1 to TRBJ2-1; D is undetermined. In germline, CDR1 is LGHDT, CDR2 YNNKEL (reference sequence). The CDR3 sequence is 13 residues long. With 6 bases removed from V and 10 bases from J, the gap between germline ends came to 16 bases. CDR3 bases: TGTGCCAGCAGTCAATTACCGGGCCCCGAGCAGTTCTTC. It specifies CASSQLPGPEQFF.

This clonotype was counted a few times. The chain carries TRBV12-3 or TRBV12-4 and TRBJ1-6; 10 nucleotides agree with TRBD1. This CDR3 contains 13 residues. Trimming removed 7 bases from V and 10 bases from J; junction bases left unmatched: 4. As DNA, the CDR3 is TGTGCCAGCACCCGGGACAGGGGATCACCCCTCCACTTT. Encoded protein: CASTRDRGSPLHF.

This clonotype appeared a few times. The CDR3 is CASSSRTHYGYTF. The CDR3 DNA reads as TGTGCCAGCAGCTCGAGGACACACTATGGCTACACCTTC. The chain links TRBV7-2 to TRBJ1-2; D is possibly TRBD1 (5 bases). In germline, CDR1 is SGHTA, CDR2 FQGNSA. This CDR3 has 13 residues. Trimming cost V 4 bases and J 3 bases, with 9 bases left between them.

This clonotype turned up a few times. The rearrangement uses TRBV7-2 and TRBJ1-3; the D gene is possibly TRBD1 (5 bases). CDR3 length: 15 residues. V was clipped by 2 bases and J by 4 bases, with 12 bases between them. The germline V gene has CDR1 SGHTA and CDR2 FQGNSA. The CDR3 region is CASSLNEGWGNTIYF. The DNA of the CDR3 is TGTGCCAGCAGCTTAAACGAGGGGTGGGGAAACACCATATATTTT.

This clonotype was counted once. The chain has TRBV15 and TRBJ2-2; the D gene could be TRBD1 or TRBD2 (5 bases each). The CDR3 is 15 residues long. Germline values: CDR1 LNHNV, CDR2 YYDKDF (reference sequence). V was trimmed by 0 bases and J by 4 bases, leaving 9 bases between them. CDR3 DNA sequence: TGTGCCACCAGCAGAGATCCGAGGGGCACCGGGGAGCTGTTTTTT. It translates to CATSRDPRGTGELFF.

Details on this clonotype: A clone one base away is much larger, so this may be a read error. The chain joins TRBV29-1 to TRBJ2-5, with TRBD2 as a possible D gene (7 bases). The J call may be incorrect, as the DNA end agrees better with TRBJ2-1. The CDR3 is made up of 13 amino acids. CDR1 and CDR2 from the germline V gene are SQVTM and ANQGSEA. The CDR3 DNA is TGCAGCGTTGAGCGGGGGCAGCAAGAGACCCAGTTCTTC. Its translation is CSVERGQQETQFF.

This clonotype was counted ten times or more. V gene TRBV29-1 combines with J gene TRBJ2-5; D ambiguous. V was pared by 3 bases and J by 9 bases, with 8 bases between. The CDR3 has 10 residues. Germline CDR1 is SQVTM and CDR2 is ANQGSEA. CDR3 residues: CSVDRGPQYF. The CDR3 coding sequence is TGCAGCGTTGATCGCGGACCCCAGTACTTC.

Details on this clonotype: A much bigger clone sits one base away, suggesting this may be a read error. The gene calls are TRBV11-2 and TRBJ2-7; D might be TRBD1 (5 bases). The CDR3 has 14 amino acids. Germline V gives CDR1 SGHAT, CDR2 FQNNGV. The V and J ends lost 3 bases and 6 bases respectively, with 15 bases between them. The DNA of the CDR3 is TGTGCCAGCAGCTTGATCAGGGCTTGCGGCGAGCAGTACTTC. Its translation: CASSLIRACGEQYF.